This T cell receptor delta chain was recorded in a study of gamma-delta chains in newborns, infants, children. For the study at large: Microbial exposure reportedly drives polyclonal innate γδ T cell expansion after birth.

TCRdb reapplied CATT to the reads. The sample includes 9,000 to 9,500 delta-chain clones, approximately 22% of them seen just once. V shed 0 bases and J 1 base; nucleotides not matched to a gene: 9. CDR1 is GEAIGNYY and CDR2 is EKD in the germline V gene. The CDR3 runs 18 residues. The chain combines TRDV2 with TRDJ1, with TRDD3 matching 11 bases. The sample taken for sequencing was blood. The TCR sequence derives from a child who was a newborn, infant or young child, either healthy, febrile or measles-vaccinated (not recorded which). The CDR3 nucleotides are TGTGCCTGTGACACCGGGAGTGGGGGATACGCGAGCACCGATAAACTCATCTTT. Protein product: CACDTGSGGYASTDKLIF.